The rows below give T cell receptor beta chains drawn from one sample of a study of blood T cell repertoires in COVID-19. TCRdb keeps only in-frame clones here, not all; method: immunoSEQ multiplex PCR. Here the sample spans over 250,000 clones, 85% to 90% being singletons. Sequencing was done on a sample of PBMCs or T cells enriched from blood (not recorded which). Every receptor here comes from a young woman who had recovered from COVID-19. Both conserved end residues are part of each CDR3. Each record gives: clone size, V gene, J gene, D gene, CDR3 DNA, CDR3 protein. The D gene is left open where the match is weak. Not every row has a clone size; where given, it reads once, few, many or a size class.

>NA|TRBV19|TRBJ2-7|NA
TGTGCCAGTAGTATACAGGCCTCCTACGAGCAGTACTTC
CASSIQASYEQYF
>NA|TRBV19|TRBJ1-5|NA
TGTGCCAGTAGTTGGAGGGTGGGGAGAGGCAATCAGCCCCAGCATTTT
CASSWRVGRGNQPQHF
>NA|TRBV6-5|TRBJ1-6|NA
TGTGCCAGCAGGACCGACAGCGACCTCTATTCACCCCTCCACTTT
CASRTDSDLYSPLHF
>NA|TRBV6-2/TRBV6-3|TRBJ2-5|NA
TGTGCCAGCAGTTACGAATCTTTGGATGGGGGGGCCAGAGAGACCCAGTACTTC
CASSYESLDGGARETQYF
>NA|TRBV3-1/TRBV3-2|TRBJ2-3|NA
TGTGCCAGCAGCCAAGCGGGGTCGGGTGCGGGATCCCGCACAGATACGCAGTATTTT
CASSQAGSGAGSRTDTQYF
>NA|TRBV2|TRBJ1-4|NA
TGTGCCAGACGGGGACTTCAGGGTCCCGGTGAAAAACTGTTTTTT
CARRGLQGPGEKLFF
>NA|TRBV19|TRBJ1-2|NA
TGTGCCAGTAGTATTCGCCCGACAGTCTATGGCTACACCTTC
CASSIRPTVYGYTF
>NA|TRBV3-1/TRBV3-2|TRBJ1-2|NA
TGTGCCAGCAGCCGAAGACCGGGGGGCTACACCTTC
CASSRRPGGYTF
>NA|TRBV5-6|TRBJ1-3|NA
TGTGCCAGCAGCCCGGATCAACTTTTGGTCGGGGGAGGCGGAAACACCATATATTTT
CASSPDQLLVGGGGNTIYF
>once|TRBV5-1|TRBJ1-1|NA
TGCGCCAGCAGCGGGGGGGAGTCCCTCGCTGAAGCTTTCTTT
CASSGGESLAEAFF
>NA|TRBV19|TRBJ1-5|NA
TGTGCCAGTAGTATAGATCTATATAGCAATCAGCCCCAGCATTTT
CASSIDLYSNQPQHF
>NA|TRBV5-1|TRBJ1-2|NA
TGCGCCAGCAGCCGGGAAACGGGACACGGCTACACCTTC
CASSRETGHGYTF
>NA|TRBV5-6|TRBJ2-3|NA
TGTGCCAGCAGCTTTTGGATAGCTGGAGATACGCAGTATTTT
CASSFWIAGDTQYF
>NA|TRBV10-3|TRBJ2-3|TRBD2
TGTGCCATCAGTGTCACCCCTAGCGGAAGCACAGATACGCAGTATTTT
CAISVTPSGSTDTQYF